Presented here are 10 T cell receptor beta chains from one specimen sequenced in a study of T cells in Graves' hyperthyroidism and ophthalmopathy. Amplification of TCR beta CDR3 regions used RNA as the template. The HTBI set primed first-round TCR CDR3 RT-PCR. Via MiXCR, TCRdb re-called the multiplex PCR reads, giving one row per CDR3 protein. Among hundreds of thousands of distinct CDR3 sequences listed, 15% to 20% were seen once. The sequenced sample consisted of blood. Receptors were obtained from a woman in her thirties with Graves' hyperthyroidism.

This clonotype was seen repeatedly, ten times or more. The chain is built from TRBV2 and TRBJ2-7; 9 bases fit TRBD2. The CDR3 consists of 15 residues. CDR1 is SNHLY and CDR2 is FYNNEI in the germline V gene. V gave up 3 bases and J gave up 4 bases; unmatched junction bases: 7. The CDR3: CASSEGSGSLYEQYF. The CDR3 DNA follows: TGTGCCAGCAGTGAGGGTAGCGGGAGTTTGTACGAGCAGTACTTC.

As regards this clonotype: Because the CDR3 is missing its conserved closing phenylalanine or tryptophan, this is likely a read error. The chain recombines TRBV6-1 with TRBJ1-2, with TRBD1 matching over 8 bases. Trimming cost V 6 bases and J 3 bases; bases outside gene matches: 6. This CDR3 spans 14 amino acids. The germline CDR1 and CDR2 sequences are MNHNS and SASEGT. The chain's CDR3 is CASRRQGQDYGYTS. In DNA, the CDR3 is TGTGCCAGCAGAAGACAGGGGCAGGACTATGGCTACACCTCC.

Many counts were recorded for this clonotype. The chain employs TRBV12-3 or TRBV12-4 and TRBJ2-7; 11 bases map to TRBD1. This CDR3 comprises 15 residues. V shed 6 bases, J shed 5 bases, and the junction held 9 bases outside the gene matches. The CDR3 reads CASSDPGQGGHEQYF. CDR3 in DNA: TGTGCCAGCAGCGACCCGGGACAGGGGGGTCACGAGCAGTACTTC.

The J gene is TRBJ2-7, the V gene TRBV4-2; tentatively, D is TRBD1 or TRBD2 (5 bases each). This CDR3 spans 14 amino acids. Germline V gene sequence: CDR1 LGHNA, CDR2 YNFKEQ. V was trimmed by 3 bases and J by 1 base, leaving 10 bases between them. CDR3 protein: CASSHRDGSYEQYF. The CDR3 bases are TGTGCCAGCAGCCACCGGGACGGATCCTACGAGCAGTACTTC.

The chain joins TRBV7-2 to TRBJ1-5, with D possibly being TRBD1 (6 bases). V dropped 5 bases and J dropped 3 bases, with 11 bases sitting between them. Germline assignment: CDR1 SGHTA and CDR2 FQGNSA. This CDR3 has 14 residues. CDR3 loop: CASSQGHPNQPQHF. CDR3 nucleotides: TGTGCCAGCAGCCAGGGACACCCCAATCAGCCCCAGCATTTT.

This clonotype occurred many times. The chain uses TRBV30 and TRBJ2-3, with D possibly matching TRBD2 (5 bases). With 5 bases removed from V and 7 bases from J, the gap between germline ends came to 10 bases. The CDR3 consists of 11 residues. From germline, CDR1 is GTSNPN and CDR2 SVGIG (reference sequence). In nucleotides, the CDR3 is TGTGCCTGGTTGACGACTAATACGCAGTATTTT. Protein sequence: CAWLTTNTQYF.

This clonotype was observed a handful of times. The genes are TRBV7-2 and TRBJ2-7, with 9 bases lining up with TRBD2. CDR3 length: 15 residues. CDR1 is SGHTA, CDR2 FQGNSA, per germline. With 3 bases clipped from V and 4 bases from J, the junction kept 7 bases outside the gene matches. CDR3: CASSFLAGAVYEQYF. The CDR3 coding sequence is TGTGCCAGCAGCTTTTTAGCGGGAGCGGTGTACGAGCAGTACTTC.

A few counts support this clonotype. The chain employs TRBV6-1 and TRBJ1-2, with 7 nucleotides matching TRBD1. Trimming cost V 5 bases and J 4 bases; bases outside gene matches: 10. This CDR3 region has 15 residues. The germline V gene has CDR1 MNHNS and CDR2 SASEGT. This chain's CDR3 is CASSWRQGGTYGYTF. In DNA form, the CDR3 reads TGTGCCAGCAGTTGGCGGCAGGGGGGGACCTATGGCTACACCTTC.

The rearrangement uses TRBV7-6 and TRBJ2-3; D possibly corresponds to TRBD1 (5 bases). The ends were cut back, 5 bases at V and 6 bases at J, with 15 bases in the middle. Germline CDR1 is SGHVS and CDR2 is FNYEAQ. The CDR3 loop spans 14 amino acids. CDR3 bases: TGTGCCAGCAGCGCTAGGGGTCCATCGGATACGCAGTATTTT. Translated, it gives CASSARGPSDTQYF.

The table lists this clonotype with a few counts. The rearrangement links TRBV18 to TRBJ2-3; D remains ambiguous. The ends were cut back, 3 bases at V and 0 bases at J, with 16 bases in the middle. CDR3 length equals 17 residues. Looked up from germline, CDR1 is KGHSH and CDR2 is LQKENI. CDR3: CASSPLGSQSSTDTQYF. CDR3 in DNA: TGTGCCAGCTCACCGCTAGGATCCCAATCTAGCACAGATACGCAGTATTTT.